This T cell receptor (beta chain) was recorded in a study of T cells in Graves' hyperthyroidism and ophthalmopathy (dated by TCRdb to the late 2010s). Looking at the study overall: Peripheral blood was sampled at the time of initial diagnosis, prior to any treatment. After sampling, hyperthyroidism patients received methimazole starting at 30 mg daily, and ophthalmopathy patients received high-dose intravenous methylprednisolone. The paper describes TCR Vbeta CDR3 sequencing of 120 to 150 peripheral blood samples, made up of 43 ophthalmopathy patients, 70 to 75 hyperthyroidism patients and roughly 17 progressor patients. An independent validation cohort of some 18 hyperthyroidism patients and some 15 patients who later progressed to ophthalmopathy tested prospective prediction of ophthalmopathy. The roughly 91 discovery patients were randomly divided into training and test sets at a 7:3 ratio. The study also compared thyroid tissue and blood T-cell repertoires from about six Graves' hyperthyroidism patients. A discovery cohort of around 100 patients, 43 with Graves' ophthalmopathy and approximately 57 with stable Graves' hyperthyroidism, was used to find distinguishing TCR V-J signatures. The paper as a whole reports these results and caveats: Ophthalmopathy was separated from stable hyperthyroidism by a 13 V-J signature model, with approximately 86% sensitivity and about 81% specificity obtained in cross-validation and 80%/75% obtained in testing. Blood samples also contained most of the expanded thyroid clonotypes (frequency above 0.001), which suggests that blood repertoires may reflect thyroid immune responses. In validation, the model predicted progression to ophthalmopathy with 55% to 71% sensitivity and 72% to 85% specificity, a median of 6.5 months before onset. Sample size was not statistically predetermined, and investigators were not blinded to group allocation.

From the cysteine through the phenylalanine, the CDR3 covers 14 amino acids. Only CDR3 DNA remains: 42 bases, in frame from the first base. The germline V gene encodes CDR1 MNHEY and CDR2 SMNVEV (reference sequence). V and J are truncated by 7 bases and 11 bases respectively, leaving an intervening sequence of 21 bases. TCR beta CDR3 regions were amplified from RNA transcripts. The TCR CDR3 was subjected to a first round of RT-PCR using the HTBI primer set and the Qiagen OneStep RT-PCR kit. Libraries were constructed in a second round of multiplex PCR, after which size selection and purification were carried out. Paired-end sequencing of the libraries was performed with 100 bp reads on an Illumina HiSeq2000. In the paper's pipeline: SOAPnuke was used to process the raw data, with reads discarded if the reads contained adapters or uncalled bases, had a mean Phred below 15, or lacked an exact constant-primer or identifier match. COPE v1.2.5 was used to merge the high-quality paired reads, and each unique nucleotide sequence was defined as a clonotype. MiTCR v1.1 was used to align the clonotypes against IMGT TRBV, TRBD and TRBJ reference segments. The analysis included only V-J combinations with a frequency above 0.0001, which together covered over 98% of the repertoires. A TCS score was defined as the ratio between F50 (clonal expansion) and ExV (chaos), using BLOSUM62-based TCRdist between CDR3 peptides within each V-J. Welch's t-statistics and random forest reduced fewer than 600 V-J features to about 13, which were used in a naive Bayes classifier (R e1071). TCRdb reran the public reads through fastp at Q25 and MiXCR, keeping productive beta chains. Every CDR3 protein is listed once, alongside the most common genes and DNA of its rows. The V and J calls reflect TCRdb's pipeline rather than the authors' work. In all, the sample holds 560,000 or so distinct CDR3 sequences, and less than 20% of those were seen once. The top ten clonotypes cover 45% to 50% of the sample.

This clonotype was detected many times. The antigen it recognizes is unknown. Base qualities are not at hand, and no much larger clone is one base apart. In the ophthalmopathy patients, disease was moderately to severely active, with a Clinical Activity Score of 3 or more, a NOSPECS grade of 4 or more, and a duration of less than 3 months. Exclusion was applied to patients with uncontrolled infections, other autoimmune diseases, pregnancy or lactation. Diagnoses were based on clinical symptoms, serum thyroxine and TRAb, thyroid ultrasound and orbital computed tomography. PBMCs were separated from under 12 ml of fresh peripheral blood using Ficoll-Paque density gradient centrifugation. Total RNA was extracted with Trizol reagent, and quality was checked on an Agilent 2100 Bioanalyzer.

This sequence was found in a man aged 35-49 years with Graves' ophthalmopathy. The sequencing sample was made of blood. The receptor chain draws on TRBV27 and TRBJ2-1, with the D segment possibly TRBD1 or TRBD2, each aligning over 5 bases. The nucleotides are TGTGCCAGCACCTTGACCGGGACCACAATGCAGCAGTTCTTC. This yields the protein CASTLTGTTMQQFF.